This T cell receptor (beta chain) originates from a study of blood T cell repertoires in COVID-19. The overall study: Samples taken during acute and convalescent COVID-19 were collected in the United States, Italy and Spain. The cDNA or gDNA used as material had been derived from T cells, B-cell-depleted T cells, or PBMCs.

Patients of the Seattle cohort, enrolled during active infection, were followed longitudinally. Libraries were prepared by immunoSEQ multiplex PCR; TCRdb keeps only in-frame clonotypes and omits some of them. The sample shows around 220,000 clones, approximately 86% of them seen only once. This CDR3 has 15 amino acids. The V end was cut by 5 bases, the J end by 6 bases, with 15 bases between. CDR1 SGDLS and CDR2 YYNGEE come from the germline V gene. Material: peripheral blood. V is TRBV9 and J is TRBJ1-6; D is perhaps TRBD1 (6 bases). This TCR came from a woman in her forties or fifties with COVID-19, enrolled during active disease. The CDR3 spells CASRGPGQSNSPLHF. CDR3 sequence (DNA): TGTGCCAGCAGGGGTCCAGGACAGTCTAATTCACCCCTCCACTTT.